This is a list of T cell receptor beta chains from one sample in a study of response to subunit inactivated influenza vaccine. TCRdb recomputed calls from the RT-PCR reads with MiXCR, one row per CDR3 protein. Of hundreds of thousands of distinct CDR3 sequences listed, less than 15% are singletons. Sequences were derived from PBMCs from blood, sampled 14 to 15 days before vaccination. The receptors shown here come from a man between 50 and 59 years old who received an inactivated influenza vaccine. The CDR3 runs from the conserved cysteine through the conserved F or W. The order of the fields is J gene, V gene, clone size, D gene, CDR3 protein, CDR3 DNA. A D gene is named only where the DNA matches it firmly. For some rows the clone size is stated as once, few or many, or as a class when expanded; others skip it.

>TRBJ1-1|TRBV19|NA|NA
CASSIAMNTEAFF
TGTGCCAGTAGTATTGCGATGAACACTGAAGCTTTCTTT
>TRBJ2-2|TRBV28|NA|NA
CASSLLLTGIDTGELFF
TGTGCCAGCAGTTTATTGCTAACGGGAATTGACACCGGGGAGCTGTTTTTT
>TRBJ1-2|TRBV9|NA|TRBD1
CASSVVPDRAEDGYTF
TGTGCCAGCAGCGTAGTCCCGGACAGGGCAGAGGATGGCTACACCTTC
>TRBJ2-1|TRBV12-3/TRBV12-4|NA|TRBD1
CASNFGRTGGGEQFF
TGTGCCAGCAATTTTGGACGGACAGGGGGCGGAGAGCAGTTCTTC
>TRBJ2-2|TRBV27|few|NA
CASSPTVLPGELFF
TGTGCCAGCAGTCCCACTGTACTGCCCGGGGAGCTGTTTTTT
>TRBJ1-1|TRBV28|few|TRBD1
CASQHRGMDTEAFF
TGTGCCAGCCAACACAGGGGCATGGACACTGAAGCTTTCTTT
>TRBJ2-1|TRBV11-1|NA|TRBD2
CASSLVGRTSGWYNEQFF
TGTGCCAGCAGCTTAGTTGGAAGGACTAGCGGTTGGTACAATGAGCAGTTCTTC
>TRBJ2-5|TRBV18|few|TRBD2
CASSPWGGETQYF
TGTGCCAGCTCACCATGGGGGGGAGAGACCCAGTACTTC
>TRBJ1-1|TRBV18|few|NA
CASSPSDISGAEAFF
TGTGCCAGCTCACCCTCCGACATCTCCGGGGCTGAAGCTTTCTTT
>TRBJ2-1|TRBV5-1|few|TRBD2
CASSQGPTSRFVGDEQFF
TGCGCCAGCAGTCAAGGCCCGACTAGCCGGTTTGTGGGCGATGAGCAGTTCTTC
>TRBJ2-7|TRBV19|few|NA
CASSGPPSFYEQYF
TGTGCCAGTAGCGGACCCCCCTCTTTCTACGAGCAGTACTTC
>TRBJ2-1|TRBV6-5|many|NA
CASSYLSGGPNNEQFF
TGTGCCAGCAGTTACCTTTCAGGAGGACCTAACAATGAGCAGTTCTTC
>TRBJ1-6|TRBV12-3/TRBV12-4|few|NA
CASRDSGDNSPLHF
TGTGCCAGCAGGGACTCAGGGGATAATTCACCCCTCCACTTT
>TRBJ2-1|TRBV7-2|few|TRBD2
CASSRLAGTSYNEQFF
TGTGCCAGCAGCAGACTAGCGGGGACCTCCTACAATGAGCAGTTCTTC
>TRBJ2-1|TRBV4-2|few|NA
CASSQPGTPLNEQFF
TGTGCCAGCAGCCAACCCGGGACTCCTCTCAATGAGCAGTTCTTC
>TRBJ2-5|TRBV10-2|NA|NA
CASSESRVIQETQYF
TGCGCCAGCAGTGAGTCGAGGGTAATCCAAGAGACCCAGTACTTC
>TRBJ1-4|TRBV2|few|NA
CASSEAGTTNEKLFF
TGTGCCAGCAGTGAGGCCGGGACAACTAATGAAAAACTGTTTTTT
>TRBJ2-2|TRBV23-1|NA|NA
CASSQPKGRRPGAGELFF
TGCGCCAGCAGTCAACCCAAGGGAAGGAGGCCCGGGGCCGGGGAGCTGTTTTTT
>TRBJ1-5|TRBV10-3|few|NA
CAISEGQGNQPQHF
TGTGCCATCAGTGAAGGTCAGGGCAATCAGCCCCAGCATTTT
>TRBJ2-1|TRBV24-1|few|NA
CATSDSTAQVGNEQFF
TGTGCCACCAGTGATTCGACAGCTCAAGTTGGTAATGAGCAGTTCTTC
>TRBJ2-7|TRBV25-1|NA|NA
CASSDLILGAQYF
TGTGCCAGCAGTGACCTCATACTCGGGGCTCAGTACTTC
>TRBJ2-7|TRBV20-1|few|NA
CSARGLSYEQYF
TGCAGTGCTAGGGGCCTTTCCTACGAGCAGTACTTC
>TRBJ2-5|TRBV4-2|few|TRBD1
CASSQALPGQGAETQYF
TGTGCCAGCAGCCAAGCGCTTCCGGGACAGGGGGCGGAGACCCAGTACTTC
>TRBJ2-5|TRBV7-8|few|TRBD2
CASSLAGTSGVKETQYF
TGTGCCAGCAGCTTAGCGGGGACTAGCGGGGTTAAAGAGACCCAGTACTTC
>TRBJ1-5|TRBV7-8|NA|NA
CASSLNRYQPQHF
TGTGCCAGCAGCTTAAATCGGTATCAGCCCCAGCATTTT
>TRBJ1-2|TRBV20-1|few|NA
CSASSSGAIYGYTF
TGCAGTGCTAGTTCTTCGGGGGCGATCTATGGCTACACCTTC
>TRBJ2-2|TRBV18|NA|NA
CASSRDLPSNTGELFF
TGTGCCAGCTCACGGGACCTCCCGTCGAACACCGGGGAGCTGTTTTTT
>TRBJ1-1|TRBV5-1|few|NA
CASSTTGFGTEAFF
TGCGCCAGCAGCACCACAGGGTTTGGCACTGAAGCTTTCTTT
>TRBJ1-1|TRBV6-1|few|NA
CASRPGAGWTEAFF
TGTGCCAGCAGGCCCGGGGCGGGGTGGACTGAAGCTTTCTTT
>TRBJ2-2|TRBV9|NA|TRBD2
CASSVRLAGTVGELFF
TGTGCCAGCAGCGTGCGACTAGCGGGGACGGTCGGGGAGCTGTTTTTT
>TRBJ2-7|TRBV7-2|many|TRBD2
CASSLVGSGGAYEQYF
TGTGCCAGCAGCTTAGTTGGTAGCGGGGGGGCCTACGAGCAGTACTTC
>TRBJ2-7|TRBV29-1|NA|NA
CSVAGAVGLTYEQYF
TGCAGCGTTGCAGGGGCCGTAGGACTCACCTACGAGCAGTACTTC
>TRBJ2-1|TRBV5-1|NA|TRBD2
CASSLNPGTSLPFF
TGCGCCAGCAGCTTGAATCCCGGGACTAGTCTTCCGTTCTTC
>TRBJ2-1|TRBV12-3/TRBV12-4|few|NA
CASSAPGLHYNEQFF
TGTGCCAGCAGTGCACCGGGACTCCACTACAATGAGCAGTTCTTC
>TRBJ2-2|TRBV3-1|NA|TRBD2
CASSRKRESTGELFF
TGTGCCAGCAGCCGCAAGCGGGAGAGCACCGGGGAGCTGTTTTTT
>TRBJ2-3|TRBV20-1|few|NA
CSASTVREDADTQYF
TGCAGTGCTAGCACGGTGAGGGAAGACGCAGATACGCAGTATTTT
>TRBJ2-2|TRBV13|few|TRBD2
CASSQNYGTSGGAGAITGELFF
TGTGCCAGCAGCCAAAATTACGGGACTAGCGGGGGGGCCGGGGCTATCACCGGGGAGCTGTTTTTT
>TRBJ2-1|TRBV15|NA|TRBD2
CATSRDLLGGRNVQSYNEQFF
TGTGCCACCAGCAGAGATCTCCTTGGCGGGAGAAACGTGCAATCCTACAATGAGCAGTTCTTC
>TRBJ2-7|TRBV5-1|many|NA
CASSLMGAGEQYF
TGCGCCAGCAGCTTGATGGGGGCGGGCGAGCAGTACTTC
>TRBJ2-3|TRBV20-1|few|TRBD2
CSAPREGLSDTQYF
TGCAGTGCTCCCCGGGAGGGCCTATCAGATACGCAGTATTTT
>TRBJ2-3|TRBV7-8|NA|TRBD2
CASSLSDGGAETQYF
TGTGCCAGCAGCTTAAGTGACGGGGGGGCGGAAACGCAGTATTTT
>TRBJ2-7|TRBV4-3|many|NA
CASSQEAKGLGQYF
TGCGCCAGCAGCCAAGAGGCGAAAGGGTTAGGGCAGTACTTC
>TRBJ1-2|TRBV11-2|NA|NA
CASSFDSFYGYTF
TGTGCCAGCAGCTTCGACAGCTTCTATGGCTACACCTTC
>TRBJ2-7|TRBV25-1|few|NA
CASSGVYEQYF
TGTGCCAGCAGTGGCGTCTACGAGCAGTACTTC
>TRBJ2-1|TRBV5-5|NA|NA
CASSFPGANEQFF
TGTGCCAGCAGCTTCCCCGGGGCCAATGAGCAGTTCTTC
>TRBJ2-3|TRBV4-1|few|NA
CASSQGGQPITDTQYF
TGCGCCAGCAGCCAAGGAGGACAGCCCATCACAGATACGCAGTATTTT